A selection of T cell receptor beta chains follows, all from one sample in a study of cytomegalovirus exposure and HLA in healthy donors. Repertoires were generated with immunoSEQ multiplex PCR, while TCRdb's copy carries only in-frame clones and drops some. The table lists 150,000 to 190,000 clones, 85% of them singletons. The sequenced material came from PBMCs. The source of these receptors is a woman aged 18 to 35 in good health and CMV-seronegative. The CDR3 runs from the conserved cysteine through the conserved F or W. Expanded clones are given a class, and other clones once, few, many or no size at all.

>TRBJ1-4|TRBV21-1|NA
CASICKSGQGEKLFF
>TRBJ2-3|TRBV29-1|NA
CSVVGRVIDTQYF
>TRBJ1-5|TRBV19|once
CASSSQQGARSNQPQHF
>TRBJ2-7|TRBV9|NA
CASSVGQVSYEQYF
>TRBJ2-7|TRBV5-1|once
CASSLAGQGAGEQYF
>TRBJ2-4|TRBV10-3|NA
CAISERSTSGGVDIQYF
>TRBJ2-3|TRBV6-6|NA
CASSYPRQGATDTQYF
>TRBJ1-3|TRBV6-1|once
CASIRGGYSGNTIYF
>TRBJ2-4|TRBV2|NA
CASKTMSGGPGNIQYF
>TRBJ1-4|TRBV6-5|NA
CASSWDRGGEKLFF
>TRBJ2-1|TRBV10-3|once
CAISASGSVINEQFF
>TRBJ2-2|TRBV4-3|NA
CASSQVTGNTGELFF
>TRBJ2-7|TRBV11-2|NA
CASSFQAGDEQYF